The table lists the clone carrying this T cell receptor beta chain with a few counts. Its target is unknown. The CDR3 runs to 14 residues. Trimming removed 5 bases from V and 2 bases from J; junction bases left unmatched: 2. Germline V gene sequence: CDR1 LNHDA, CDR2 SQIVND (reference sequence). The data originate from a study of cytomegalovirus exposure and HLA in healthy donors. Study summary: From HLA-typed donors, an early data release held approximately 85 million unique TCRs. General study points: In vitro experiments confirmed that a few CMV-associated chains were specific for CMV antigens. TRBV6-2, TRBV6-3 and other indistinguishable V segments were excluded.

The PCR contained 60 Vbeta and 13 Jbeta primers. TCRdb's copy holds only in-frame clones and misses some; the assay was immunoSEQ multiplex PCR. There are approximately 100,000 clones in the sample; approximately 82% occur only once, and 2% to 3% lies in the top ten. The chain recombines TRBV19 with TRBJ2-3; 9 bases line up with TRBD1. This TCR was recovered from a man in his forties or fifties in good health and CMV-seronegative. The sample comprised PBMCs. The CDR3 coding sequence is TGTGCCAGTAGTCTACAGGGGGCCACAGATACGCAGTATTTT. This codes for CASSLQGATDTQYF.